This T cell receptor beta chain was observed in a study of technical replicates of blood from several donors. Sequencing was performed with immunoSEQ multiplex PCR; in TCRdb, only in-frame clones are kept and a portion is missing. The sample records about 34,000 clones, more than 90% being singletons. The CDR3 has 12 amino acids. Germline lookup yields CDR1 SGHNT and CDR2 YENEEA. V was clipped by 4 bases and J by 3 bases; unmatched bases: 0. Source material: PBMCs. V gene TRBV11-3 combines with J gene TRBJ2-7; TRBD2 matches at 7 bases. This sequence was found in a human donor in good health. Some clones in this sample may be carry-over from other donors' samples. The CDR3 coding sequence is TGTGCCAGCAGCTCGGGGGGCTACGAGCAGTACTTC. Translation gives CASSSGGYEQYF.